This is a list of T cell receptor beta chains from one sample in a study of blood T cell repertoires in COVID-19. Using immunoSEQ multiplex PCR, the repertoire was profiled, and TCRdb retains in-frame clones only, with some absent. The top ten hold roughly 10% of the sample, which has some 240,000 clones, 80% to 90% seen once. Sequenced: peripheral blood. The origin of the receptors is a middle-aged man with active or convalescent COVID-19. CDR3s include the opening cysteine and the closing phenylalanine or tryptophan. The D gene is left open where the match is weak. Size is stated for part of the rows, as once, few or many counts, or as a class when the clone is expanded.

CDR3 protein | CDR3 DNA | J gene | CDR3 length | D gene | clone size | V gene
CASSGESGLAAYNEQFF | TGCGCCAGCAGCGGAGAGTCGGGACTAGCGGCATACAATGAGCAGTTCTTC | TRBJ2-1 | 17 | TRBD2 | NA | TRBV5-1
CATSDSGTGPTEAFF | TGTGCCACCAGTGATTCTGGGACAGGGCCCACTGAAGCTTTCTTT | TRBJ1-1 | 15 | TRBD1 | few | TRBV24-1
CASSLGQGTYNEQFF | TGTGCCAGCAGCTTGGGACAGGGTACCTACAATGAGCAGTTCTTC | TRBJ2-1 | 15 | TRBD1 | NA | TRBV7-2
CSASGAAGSPLHF | TGCAGTGCTAGTGGGGCCGCTGGTTCACCCCTCCACTTT | TRBJ1-6 | 13 | NA | NA | TRBV20-1
CSVLRTENTEAFF | TGCAGCGTGCTCCGGACAGAGAACACTGAAGCTTTCTTT | TRBJ1-1 | 13 | NA | NA | TRBV29-1
CASSPTYQDGELFF | TGTGCCAGCTCGCCTACTTATCAGGACGGGGAGCTGTTTTTT | TRBJ2-2 | 14 | NA | NA | TRBV18
CASSLVPGEGNTIYF | TGTGCCAGCAGCTTAGTCCCGGGGGAGGGAAACACCATATATTTT | TRBJ1-3 | 15 | NA | NA | TRBV5-6
CASSPQGVYGYTF | TGTGCCAGTAGCCCCCAGGGGGTCTATGGCTACACCTTC | TRBJ1-2 | 13 | TRBD1 | NA | TRBV19
CASRPPDRYYEQYF | TGTGCCAGCAGGCCACCCGACAGATACTACGAGCAGTACTTC | TRBJ2-7 | 14 | NA | few | TRBV7-8
CASSYVRDTEAFF | TGTGCCAGCAGTTACGTGAGGGACACTGAAGCTTTCTTT | TRBJ1-1 | 13 | NA | NA | TRBV6-6
CASERIRAEAFF | TGTGCCAGCGAACGAATTCGAGCTGAAGCTTTCTTT | TRBJ1-1 | 12 | NA | NA | TRBV7-3
CATRSSGDSYEQYF | TGTGCCACCAGATCGTCGGGGGATTCCTACGAGCAGTACTTC | TRBJ2-7 | 14 | NA | few | TRBV15
CASSLEGLAIGIQETQYF | TGTGCCAGCAGCTTAGAAGGGCTAGCTATTGGGATTCAAGAGACCCAGTACTTC | TRBJ2-5 | 18 | NA | once | TRBV11-2